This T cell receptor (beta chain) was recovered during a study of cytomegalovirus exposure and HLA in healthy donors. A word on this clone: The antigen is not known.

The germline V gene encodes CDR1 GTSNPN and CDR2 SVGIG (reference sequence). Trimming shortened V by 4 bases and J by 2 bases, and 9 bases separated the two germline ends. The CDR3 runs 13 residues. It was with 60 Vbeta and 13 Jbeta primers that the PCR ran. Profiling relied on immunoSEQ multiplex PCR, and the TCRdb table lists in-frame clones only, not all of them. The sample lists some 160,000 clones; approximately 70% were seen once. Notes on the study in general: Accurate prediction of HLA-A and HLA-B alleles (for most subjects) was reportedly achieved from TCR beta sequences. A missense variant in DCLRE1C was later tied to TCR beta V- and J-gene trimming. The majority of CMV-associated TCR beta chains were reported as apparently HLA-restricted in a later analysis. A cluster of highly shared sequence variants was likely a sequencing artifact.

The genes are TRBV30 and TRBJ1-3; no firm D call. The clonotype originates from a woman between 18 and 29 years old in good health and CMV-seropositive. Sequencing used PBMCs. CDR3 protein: CAWTRSAGNTIYF. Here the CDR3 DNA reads TGTGCCTGGACGAGGTCGGCTGGAAACACCATATATTTT. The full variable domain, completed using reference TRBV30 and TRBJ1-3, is SQTIHQWPATLVQPVGSPLSLECTVEGTSNPNLYWYRQAAGRGLQLLFYSVGIGQISSEVPQNLSASRPQDRQFILSSKKLLLSDSGFYLCAWTRSAGNTIYFGEGSWLTVV.